The rows below give T cell receptor beta chains drawn from one sample of a study of chemoradiotherapy in HPV16-positive cancers. Libraries were prepared by immunoSEQ multiplex PCR; TCRdb keeps only in-frame clonotypes and omits some of them. The data contain about 15,000 clones, around 77% of them singletons. This sample was obtained from a patient who underwent chemoradiotherapy. These receptors came from a human donor with HPV-associated anogenital cancer. Both conserved end residues are part of each CDR3. D genes are given only for firm matches. The size field is filled for only some rows; it gives once, few, many or a size class.

-	TRBJ1-2	-	TRBV19	TGTGCCAGTAGGATCGGAGATGGCTACACCTTC	CASRIGDGYTF
-	TRBJ1-4	TRBD1	TRBV6-5	TGTGCCACCAGGGGAGGACAGGCTAATGAAAAACTGTTTTTT	CATRGGQANEKLFF
-	TRBJ2-1	-	TRBV13	TGTGCCAGCAGCCCGTCTCGCCGCACGGGGGCCCCTTACAATGAGCAGTTCTTC	CASSPSRRTGAPYNEQFF
-	TRBJ2-7	-	TRBV11-3	TGTGCCAGCAGCTTAGTTAAGGGTGGCGAGCAGTACTTC	CASSLVKGGEQYF
-	TRBJ2-1	-	TRBV14	TGTGCCAGCAGCCAAGCCTTCCGGACCCACAATGAGCAGTTCTTC	CASSQAFRTHNEQFF
-	TRBJ2-2	-	TRBV4-1	TGCGCCAGCAGCCAAGTTCTCAGGGCGAACACCGGGGAGCTGTTTTTT	CASSQVLRANTGELFF
-	TRBJ1-2	-	TRBV4-3	TGCGCCAGCAGCCAAGCACAGGATTTTTACCTCTATGGCTACACCTTC	CASSQAQDFYLYGYTF
-	TRBJ2-7	-	TRBV20-1	TGCAGTGCTAGGGGAGCCTACGAGCAGTACTTC	CSARGAYEQYF
-	TRBJ1-5	TRBD1	TRBV19	TGTGCCAGTAGTGAGGGGGCTAGTCAGCCCCAGCATTTT	CASSEGASQPQHF
-	TRBJ2-1	-	TRBV6-1	TGTGCCAGCAGTGAAGAGATAGCCAACAATGAGCAGTTCTTC	CASSEEIANNEQFF
-	TRBJ2-7	-	TRBV5-1	TGCGCCAGCAGGACCCCGGACAGCGAGTCTTACGAGCAGTACTTC	CASRTPDSESYEQYF
-	TRBJ2-7	TRBD1	TRBV4-3	TGCGCCAGCAGCCAAGAAGGCGGGACAGGGGGCTCCTACGAGCAGTACTTC	CASSQEGGTGGSYEQYF
-	TRBJ1-1	-	TRBV19	TGTGCCAGCGGGGGGCCCGGGATGGGTGAAGCTTTCTTT	CASGGPGMGEAFF
-	TRBJ2-5	-	TRBV5-4	TGTGCCAGCAGCCCCAGACCGACCCAAATAGGGACCCAGTACTTC	CASSPRPTQIGTQYF
-	TRBJ1-1	-	TRBV4-3	TGCGCCAGCAGCCAAGTTAGACGTCCGCTGAACACTGAAGCTTTCTTT	CASSQVRRPLNTEAFF
-	TRBJ1-4	TRBD1	TRBV5-5	TGTGCCAGCAGCAACAACCCGACAGGGCAAGCAACTAATGAAAAACTGTTTTTT	CASSNNPTGQATNEKLFF
once	TRBJ1-4	TRBD1	TRBV16	TGTGCCAGCAGCCCGACAGGGGCCGAAAAACTGTTTTTT	CASSPTGAEKLFF
-	TRBJ2-7	-	TRBV7-2	TGTGCCAGCAGTTCGGACTTTTACGAGCAGTACTTC	CASSSDFYEQYF
few	TRBJ1-6	TRBD1	TRBV7-2	TGTGCCAGCAGGGAGGGGGCCTCACCCCTCCACTTT	CASREGASPLHF
once	TRBJ1-3	-	TRBV7-9	TGTGCCAGCAGCTTACAAACAGGGAGCTCTGGAAACACCATATATTTT	CASSLQTGSSGNTIYF
-	TRBJ2-5	-	TRBV9	TGTGCCAGCAGCGTACGGAGAGAAGGGGAGACCCAGTACTTC	CASSVRREGETQYF
-	TRBJ2-7	-	TRBV4-3	TGCGCCAGCAGCCAAGAACTGGGCGGTTCCTACGAGCAGTACTTC	CASSQELGGSYEQYF
few	TRBJ1-5	-	TRBV6-1	TGTGCCAGCAGAAAGTTCAGGGAGAATCAGCCCCAGCATTTT	CASRKFRENQPQHF
-	TRBJ2-2	-	TRBV7-6	TGTGCCAGCAGCCTACAACGAATCTCCGGGGAGCTGTTTTTT	CASSLQRISGELFF
-	TRBJ1-2	-	TRBV6-5	TGTGCCAGCAGGGTTGCCATGGGAGGCTATGGCTACACCTTC	CASRVAMGGYGYTF
-	TRBJ2-3	TRBD2	TRBV7-6	TGTGCCAGCAGCTTAGCGCTGGGGGGGTACACAGATACGCAGTATTTT	CASSLALGGYTDTQYF
once	TRBJ1-1	-	TRBV30	TGTGCCTGGAGTGTCCTTGTATATCTTCCCAAGGGGAACACTGAAGCTTTCTTT	CAWSVLVYLPKGNTEAFF
-	TRBJ1-6	-	TRBV19	TGTGCCAGTAACACCCTCAATTCACCCCTCCACTTT	CASNTLNSPLHF
few	TRBJ1-2	TRBD1	TRBV29-1	TGCAGCGTTGATAGGACAGGTTATGGCTACACCTTC	CSVDRTGYGYTF
-	TRBJ1-2	TRBD1	TRBV29-1	TGCAGCGTTGAAGACGGGGACAGGGTGAACTATGGCTACACCTTC	CSVEDGDRVNYGYTF
-	TRBJ2-1	-	TRBV4-3	TGCGCCAGCAGCCAGGGCTCCACCTACAATGAGCAGTTCTTC	CASSQGSTYNEQFF
-	TRBJ2-3	TRBD1	TRBV25-1	TGTGCCAGCAGTACGACGGGACAGGGGGAATCAGATACGCAGTATTTT	CASSTTGQGESDTQYF
-	TRBJ1-2	TRBD1	TRBV4-3	TGCGCCAGCAGCCAAATGCTGGTAGCAGGGGGCGAGTATTATGGCTACACCTTC	CASSQMLVAGGEYYGYTF
-	TRBJ2-4	-	TRBV9	TGTGCCAGCAGCGTAGGAGAGGGCATTCAGTACTTC	CASSVGEGIQYF
once	TRBJ1-2	TRBD1	TRBV19	TGTGCCAGTAGCTGGACAGGGGGCGCGGACTATGGCTACACCTTC	CASSWTGGADYGYTF
-	TRBJ2-1	-	TRBV18	TGTGCCAGCTTAGGACTAACAAGTAGCAATGAGCAGTTCTTC	CASLGLTSSNEQFF
-	TRBJ2-5	-	TRBV9	TGTGCCAGCAGCGTAGCTGACGTTGAGACCCAGTACTTC	CASSVADVETQYF
-	TRBJ1-6	-	TRBV14	TGTGCCAGCAGCCCCAACAGGGCCTATTCACCCCTCCACTTT	CASSPNRAYSPLHF
-	TRBJ2-6	-	TRBV5-1	TGCGCCAGCAGTAGGGCAGCGCCCCTAATTCGGGCCAACGTCCTGACTTTC	CASSRAAPLIRANVLTF
-	TRBJ1-2	-	TRBV29-1	TGCAGCGCCCTACAGGATTACCAAGATGGCTACACCTTC	CSALQDYQDGYTF
-	TRBJ1-2	-	TRBV7-2	TGTGCCAGCAGCTTAAATGTGGCTAACTATGGCTACACCTTC	CASSLNVANYGYTF
-	TRBJ1-2	-	TRBV29-1	TGCAGCGTTGAAGATAACGGACCGGCGGGCTACACCTTC	CSVEDNGPAGYTF
-	TRBJ1-1	-	TRBV6-5	TGTGCCAGCAGTTACACGAGGGGCACTGAAGCTTTCTTT	CASSYTRGTEAFF
-	TRBJ1-5	-	TRBV7-2	TGTGCCAGCAGCTTCCGACAAGGTGGGGGGGAAGGGCAGCCCCAGCATTTT	CASSFRQGGGEGQPQHF
-	TRBJ2-5	-	TRBV9	TGTGCCAGCAGCCCTAGCTCCCAGGGAGGGACCCAGTACTTC	CASSPSSQGGTQYF